These 18 T cell receptor beta chains originate from one sample sequenced in a study of cytomegalovirus exposure and HLA in healthy donors. PCR was performed using 60 Vbeta and 13 Jbeta primers. Data came from immunoSEQ multiplex PCR; TCRdb stores just in-frame clones and leaves some out. Of under 85,000 clones listed, more than 60% are singletons. Sequencing was done on a sample of PBMCs. The receptor source for this set is a man aged 40-55 years in good health and CMV-seronegative.

The rearrangement uses TRBV15 and TRBJ2-1; 9 bases map to TRBD2. The CDR3 totals 16 residues. Germline CDR1 LNHNV, CDR2 YYDKDF (reference sequence). The ends lost 1 base at V and 7 bases at J; junction bases unmatched: 8. DNA for the CDR3: TGTGCCACCAGCAGAGTGGGCCTAGCGGGAAGGAATGAGCAGTTCTTC. Translation gives CATSRVGLAGRNEQFF.

This chain joins TRBV2 and TRBJ2-7, with 10 nucleotides matching TRBD1. The germline V gene encodes CDR1 SNHLY and CDR2 FYNNEI. Losses at the gene ends were 6 bases for V and 6 bases for J; bases not matched to a gene: 5. This CDR3 region has 13 residues. The CDR3 DNA reads TGTGCCAGCAGGAAGACAGGGGGCGGCGAGCAGTACTTC. This gives the protein CASRKTGGGEQYF.

The rearrangement links TRBV11-3 to TRBJ2-1; 7 bases align to TRBD2. Germline V gene sequence: CDR1 SGHNT, CDR2 YENEEA. V was pared by 2 bases and J by 7 bases, with 5 bases of the junction left unmatched. The CDR3 runs 14 residues. CDR3 nucleotide sequence: TGTGCCAGCAGCTTAATGGGAGGGTTGAATGAGCAGTTCTTC. It yields the protein CASSLMGGLNEQFF.

This clone turned up a few times. The chain recombines TRBV7-9 with TRBJ1-2, with D possibly matching TRBD1 (6 bases). The length of the CDR3 is 12 residues. Germline values: CDR1 SEHNR, CDR2 FQNEAQ (reference sequence). Between the trimmed V and J ends, which lost 5 bases and 6 bases, there was a span of 10 bases. The CDR3 region has the DNA TGTGCCAGCAGCCCGACAGGCAATGGCTACACCTTC. The encoded protein is CASSPTGNGYTF.

The chain recombines TRBV28 with TRBJ1-1; possible D gene TRBD1, 5 bases. Per the germline V gene, CDR1 is MDHEN and CDR2 is SYDVKM. V was shortened by 6 bases and J by 4 bases, with 12 bases between the two germline ends. The CDR3 is 13 amino acids. The CDR3 nucleotides are TGTGCCAGCAGACGGGCAAGGGGCACTGAAGCTTTCTTT. Its protein product is CASRRARGTEAFF.

V usage is TRBV27 and J usage is TRBJ2-2, with D tentatively TRBD1 (6 bases). The germline V gene has CDR1 MNHEY and CDR2 SMNVEV (reference sequence). CDR3 length equals 16 residues. V lost 3 bases to trimming and J lost 0 bases, with 11 bases between them. CDR3 in amino acids: CASSFTGYANTGELFF. The CDR3 DNA reads as TGTGCCAGCAGTTTCACAGGGTACGCGAACACCGGGGAGCTGTTTTTT.

J is TRBJ2-3 and V is TRBV2; D is undetermined. The germline V gene has CDR1 SNHLY and CDR2 FYNNEI. This CDR3 has 13 residues. V lost 4 bases, J lost 3 bases, and 8 bases lay in between. This CDR3 is CASSAGRTDTQYF. CDR3 DNA: TGTGCCAGCAGTGCAGGCAGAACAGATACGCAGTATTTT.

This clone was counted a single time. CDR3 nucleotide sequence: TGTGCCAGCAGAGGGGACTCGGATTTGGGCGAGCAGTACTTC. This sequence encodes CASRGDSDLGEQYF. The chain is built from TRBV2 and TRBJ2-7; possible D gene TRBD2, 6 bases. V dropped 6 bases and J dropped 6 bases, with 18 bases sitting between them. The CDR3 runs to 14 residues. Germline CDR1 and CDR2: SNHLY and FYNNEI.

This clone appeared a single time. DNA of the CDR3: TGCGCCAGCAGTAGGGACAACACGAACACCGGGGAGCTGTTTTTT. This gives the protein CASSRDNTNTGELFF. J is TRBJ2-2 and V is TRBV5-1, with a tentative D call TRBD1 (6 bases). CDR3 size: 15 residues. The germline V gene encodes CDR1 SGHRS and CDR2 YFSETQ. The V and J ends lost 5 bases and 0 bases respectively, with 11 bases between them.

This chain uses TRBV5-1 with TRBJ1-6; the D gene is possibly TRBD1 (6 bases). CDR3 size: 14 residues. Germline V gives CDR1 SGHRS, CDR2 YFSETQ. Trimming removed 0 bases from V and 5 bases from J, with 6 bases in between. CDR3 in amino acids: CASSLEGDNSPLHF. The CDR3 bases are TGCGCCAGCAGCTTGGAGGGGGATAATTCACCCCTCCACTTT.

The chain joins TRBV25-1 to TRBJ1-2; D not certain. The CDR3 is made up of 12 amino acids. V was shortened by 4 bases and J by 4 bases, with 7 bases between the two germline ends. Per the germline V gene, CDR1 is MGHDK and CDR2 is SYGVNS. CDR3 DNA: TGTGCCAGCAGTGGCAGTTTCTATGGCTACACCTTC. It yields the protein CASSGSFYGYTF.

Comments on this clone: The sample contains more than one DNA sequence encoding this CDR3. The chain recombines TRBV29-1 with TRBJ2-5; D is undetermined. Between the trimmed V and J ends, which lost 4 bases and 5 bases, there was a span of 5 bases. Looked up from germline, CDR1 is SQVTM and CDR2 is ANQGSEA. The CDR3 is made up of 10 amino acids. CDR3 loop: CSVVRETQYF. The DNA for the CDR3 is TGCAGCGTTGTGAGGGAGACCCAGTACTTC.

The chain is built from TRBV7-9 and TRBJ2-5; D gene ambiguous. The CDR3 covers 15 residues. Germline V gene sequence: CDR1 SEHNR, CDR2 FQNEAQ (reference sequence). Trimming pared 1 base from V and 2 bases from J, leaving 11 bases between. The CDR3 loop reads CASSLDVTWQETQYF. The CDR3 DNA reads TGTGCCAGCAGCTTAGATGTGACTTGGCAAGAGACCCAGTACTTC. Filled out from reference TRBV7-9 and TRBJ2-5, the complete variable domain reads DTGVSQNPRHKITKRGQNVTFRCDPISEHNRLYWYRQTLGQGPEFLTYFQNEAQLEKSRLLSDRFSAERPKGSFSTLEIQRTEQGDSAMYLCASSLDVTWQETQYFGPGTRLLVL.

This chain joins TRBV6-1 and TRBJ1-1; the match to TRBD1 covers 8 bases. V dropped 5 bases and J dropped 5; count of bases not matched to a gene: 10. Germline values: CDR1 MNHNS, CDR2 SASEGT. The length of the CDR3 is 15 residues. The CDR3 DNA follows: TGTGCCAGCAGTTCTCGGAGGACAGGGCGGACTGAAGCTTTCTTT. Its translation: CASSSRRTGRTEAFF.

The V call is TRBV27, the J call TRBJ2-3, with D possibly matching TRBD1 (5 bases). Between the trimmed V and J ends, which lost 5 bases and 4 bases, there was a span of 10 bases. The CDR3 loop spans 13 amino acids. The germline V gene encodes CDR1 MNHEY and CDR2 SMNVEV (reference sequence). CDR3 sequence (DNA): TGTGCCAGCAGTCTTGCAGGGCCAGATACGCAGTATTTT. The encoded protein is CASSLAGPDTQYF.

This clone occurred once. The chain couples TRBV20-1 to TRBJ1-2; possible D gene TRBD1, 6 bases. In germline, CDR1 is DFQATT, CDR2 SNEGSKA (reference sequence). The CDR3 spans 11 residues. Trimming pared 4 bases from V and 8 bases from J, leaving 11 bases between. This chain's CDR3 is CSATGGPGYTF. CDR3 DNA: TGCAGTGCTACGGGGGGGCCCGGCTACACCTTC.

The chain has TRBV6-5 and TRBJ1-1; D not resolved. CDR3 length: 13 residues. Trimming removed 2 bases from V and 3 bases from J, with 7 bases in between. The V gene's germline CDR1 is MNHEY and CDR2 SVGAGI. The CDR3 coding sequence is TGTGCCAGCAGTTACGAGGGTTACACTGAAGCTTTCTTT. It yields the protein CASSYEGYTEAFF.

This chain joins TRBV6-1 and TRBJ2-5; 8 bases fit TRBD2. The J segment lost 2 bases and the V segment lost 5 bases, leaving 7 bases of the junction unmatched. The CDR3 is 15 residues long. Germline V gene data show CDR1 as MNHNS and CDR2 as SASEGT. CDR3 DNA sequence: TGTGCCAGCAGTATCGCTAGCGGGCAACAAGAGACCCAGTACTTC. It encodes CASSIASGQQETQYF.